The clone carrying this T cell receptor (beta chain) has a handful of counts. The antigen is undetermined. Preparation of the TCRbeta library involved a method that used unique molecular identifiers. TCRdb reanalysed the PCR reads using MiXCR and keeps one entry per CDR3 protein. Among 600,000 or so distinct CDR3 sequences, 23% were seen once, and the ten largest hold roughly 13%. The sample belongs to a study of T-cell reconstitution after alpha-beta-depleted transplantation in children. The germline V gene encodes CDR1 SGHAT and CDR2 FQNNGV. V was cut by 4 bases and J by 0 bases, with 22 bases left in between. The CDR3 extends over 18 amino acids. Findings and caveats of the study: After one year, T-cell counts and TCRbeta diversity mostly came from new T cells.

The clonotype was recovered from a boy younger than two who had a stem cell transplant for acute myeloid leukemia, so the T cells may come from the graft donor. Sequencing was performed on PBMCs, mostly from graft donor cells, taken 360 days after TCRalphabeta/CD19-depleted stem cell transplant. The rearrangement uses TRBV11-2 and TRBJ2-7; D possibly matches TRBD1 or TRBD2 (5 bases each). Here the CDR3 DNA reads TGTGCCAGCAGCTCCGGGACGAGGGGCCGTATAGACTCCTACGAGCAGTACTTC. It translates to CASSSGTRGRIDSYEQYF. Filled out from reference TRBV11-2 and TRBJ2-7, the complete variable domain reads EAGVAQSPRYKIIEKRQSVAFWCNPISGHATLYWYQQILGQGPKLLIQFQNNGVVDDSQLPKDRFSAERLKGVDSTLKIQPAKLEDSAVYLCASSSGTRGRIDSYEQYFGPGTRLTVT.